Listed below are T cell receptor beta chains from one sample, sequenced in a study of T cell responses to AZD1222 COVID-19 vaccine. Profiled with immunoSEQ multiplex PCR; TCRdb holds only in-frame clones, not every one. The profile covers under 85,000 clones, with about nine tenths appearing a single time and roughly 23% taken by the ten largest. The sample in question was peripheral blood, obtained on day 0 of AZD1222 vaccination. These receptors were obtained from an adult in good health. CDR3s include the opening cysteine and the closing phenylalanine or tryptophan. D genes are given only for firm matches. Clone size is given for some rows only: seen once, a few or many times, or a class if the clone is expanded.

D,size,J,V,DNA,CDR3
TRBD2,.,TRBJ2-5,TRBV7-9,TGTGCCAGCAGCAATAGGTGGGCACTAGCGGAACAAGAGACCCAGTACTTC,CASSNRWALAEQETQYF
.,few,TRBJ1-5,TRBV19,TGTGCCAGCCGAGGGGGGGATAGCAATCAGCCCCAGCATTTT,CASRGGDSNQPQHF
.,.,TRBJ1-1,TRBV19,TGTGCCAGCCTCGGATTTCGGGCTGAAGCTTTCTTT,CASLGFRAEAFF
.,.,TRBJ1-5,TRBV6-6,TGTGCCAGCAGTTACTTGGGTCAGCCCCAGCATTTT,CASSYLGQPQHF
.,.,TRBJ2-1,TRBV27,TGTGCCAGCAGTTTTGGCCTAGTTGAACTTAATGAGCAGTTCTTC,CASSFGLVELNEQFF
.,.,TRBJ2-3,TRBV12-3/TRBV12-4,TGTGCCAGCAGCTTCCGGAGAGGAGATACGCAGTATTTT,CASSFRRGDTQYF
TRBD1,.,TRBJ2-1,TRBV9,TGTGCCAGCAGCATCAGACAGGGTTCCTACAATGAGCAGTTCTTC,CASSIRQGSYNEQFF
.,.,TRBJ1-6,TRBV3-1/TRBV3-2,TGTGCCAGCAGCCAAGATGGGGACTCACCCCTCCACTTT,CASSQDGDSPLHF
TRBD2,.,TRBJ2-1,TRBV3-1/TRBV3-2,TGTGCCAGCAGCCAGGAGGCGGGGGGGCTAGGTGAGCAGTTCTTC,CASSQEAGGLGEQFF
TRBD1,.,TRBJ1-6,TRBV28,TGTGCCAGCTCTGACAGGGGGTTCGGAAATTCACCCCTCCACTTT,CASSDRGFGNSPLHF
.,.,TRBJ1-1,TRBV6-1,TGTGCCAGCAGTGAAACCCCGGGGAGAGCTTTCTTT,CASSETPGRAFF
.,.,TRBJ1-5,TRBV12-5,TGTGCTAGTGGTGCGGACTCCCACGGGAGCAATCAGCCCCAGCATTTT,CASGADSHGSNQPQHF
TRBD1,.,TRBJ1-2,TRBV11-1,TGTGCCAGCAGCCCGGAACAGGGGAGCTATGGCTACACCTTC,CASSPEQGSYGYTF
.,.,TRBJ1-5,TRBV6-1,TGTGCCAGCAGTGAAGCCACCGCGGGGGCCCAGCATTTT,CASSEATAGAQHF
.,.,TRBJ1-3,TRBV18,TGTGCCAGCTCACCAAGTGACATGAACTCTGGAAACACCATATATTTT,CASSPSDMNSGNTIYF
.,.,TRBJ2-3,TRBV21-1,TGTGCCAGCAGCAAGAACCCTATCACAGATACGCAGTATTTT,CASSKNPITDTQYF
.,.,TRBJ2-1,TRBV5-1,TGCGCCAGCAGCTTGACCCTGGGTTACAATGAGCAGTTCTTC,CASSLTLGYNEQFF
TRBD1,.,TRBJ1-2,TRBV9,TGTGCCAGCAGCCTCCAGGCCGGGCAGGGGGAGAGGGGCTACACCTTC,CASSLQAGQGERGYTF
TRBD1,.,TRBJ1-1,TRBV19,TGTGCCAGTAGTATTGAGGCGGACAGGGCTGGGGAAGCTTTCTTT,CASSIEADRAGEAFF
.,.,TRBJ1-3,TRBV5-4,TGTGCCAGCAGCTTGGCCGGGGTTGGAAACACCATATATTTT,CASSLAGVGNTIYF
.,.,TRBJ1-5,TRBV3-1/TRBV3-2,TGTGCCAGCAGCCAAGGGATGCAAGGTCAGCCCCAGCATTTT,CASSQGMQGQPQHF
.,.,TRBJ1-1,TRBV2,TGTGCCAGCAGTGACGGACAGAGGATGAACACTGAAGCTTTCTTT,CASSDGQRMNTEAFF
.,.,TRBJ1-1,TRBV5-1,TGCGCCAGCAGCTTTAAGGGGAACACTGAAGCTTTCTTT,CASSFKGNTEAFF
.,.,TRBJ1-2,TRBV7-8,TGTGCCAGCAGCTTAGTTCCGGGAGGGGGAAGCGGCTACACCTTC,CASSLVPGGGSGYTF
.,.,TRBJ2-1,TRBV4-2,TGTGCCAGCAGCCGTTACAATGAGCAGTTCTTC,CASSRYNEQFF
.,.,TRBJ1-1,TRBV18,TGTGCCAGCTCACCCCTACAGGAATCTGAAGCTTTCTTT,CASSPLQESEAFF
TRBD2,.,TRBJ2-1,TRBV6-5,TGTGCCACTAACCTGGCGGGAGGGCCCAACAATGAGCAGTTCTTC,CATNLAGGPNNEQFF
.,.,TRBJ2-7,TRBV27,TGTGCCAGCAGTTTAATGGACTACCCCTCCTACGAGCAGTACTTC,CASSLMDYPSYEQYF
.,.,TRBJ1-5,TRBV6-5,TGTGCCAGCAGTTCGTCCAGGGGCAATCAGCCCCAGCATTTT,CASSSSRGNQPQHF
TRBD1,.,TRBJ1-2,TRBV3-1/TRBV3-2,TGTGCCAGCAGCCTCAGGGGGGACTATGGCTACACCTTC,CASSLRGDYGYTF
TRBD1,.,TRBJ2-7,TRBV7-9,TGTGCCAGCAGCGCATGGGACAGCTACGAGCAGTACTTC,CASSAWDSYEQYF
.,.,TRBJ1-4,TRBV27,TGTGCCAGCAGTTTACATCGGAGGCCCGGAGGGGCAACTAATGAAAAACTGTTTTTT,CASSLHRRPGGATNEKLFF
.,.,TRBJ1-5,TRBV3-1/TRBV3-2,TGTGCCAGCAGTCGGGGGTCGGATCAGCCCCAGCATTTT,CASSRGSDQPQHF
.,.,TRBJ1-4,TRBV14,TGTGCCAGCAGCCAAGTCCTTTATGGTGGAATGAATGAAAAACTGTTTTTT,CASSQVLYGGMNEKLFF
.,few,TRBJ2-2,TRBV6-5,TGTGCCAGCAGACCCGAGGGCCGTGGCACCGGGGAGCTGTTTTTT,CASRPEGRGTGELFF
.,.,TRBJ1-1,TRBV6-5,TGTGCCAGCAGGACAGGAGGGGGTGAAGCTTTCTTT,CASRTGGGEAFF
.,.,TRBJ1-2,TRBV9,TGTGCCAGCAGCGCCCTACAGGATTACCCCGGAGGCTACACCTTC,CASSALQDYPGGYTF
TRBD1,.,TRBJ1-2,TRBV6-4,TGTGCCAGCAGGGACAGGGCCTATGGCTACACCTTC,CASRDRAYGYTF
.,.,TRBJ1-3,TRBV21-1,TGTGCCAGCAGCAAACCCCGGGGGACCCAGGAGGGAAACACCATATATTTT,CASSKPRGTQEGNTIYF
.,.,TRBJ2-7,TRBV7-2,TGTGCCAGCAGCTTAGGACTAGGGACCTACGAGCAGTACTTC,CASSLGLGTYEQYF
.,once,TRBJ2-3,TRBV9,TGTGCCAGCAGCGTAGAGGTCAGGGTGGGAGATACGCAGTATTTT,CASSVEVRVGDTQYF
.,.,TRBJ2-7,TRBV27,TGTGCCAGCATGAGAGGGATGGGCGAGCAGTACTTC,CASMRGMGEQYF
TRBD1,once,TRBJ1-2,TRBV6-2/TRBV6-3,TGTGCCAGCAGTTTGGGACAGGGCGACTATGGCTACACCTTC,CASSLGQGDYGYTF
.,.,TRBJ2-7,TRBV19,TGTGCCAGTAGTATAGGTGGGGGGTTGTACGAGCAGTACTTC,CASSIGGGLYEQYF
.,.,TRBJ2-3,TRBV20-1,TGCAGTGCTAGTGCAGCCCGCACAGATACGCAGTATTTT,CSASAARTDTQYF